The sequence of this T cell receptor beta chain was determined in a study of Ad26.COV2.S vaccination and SARS-CoV-2 variants. Treatment given: some 20 received Ad26.COV2.S at low or high dose, single or two shots; roughly 5 received placebo; per-sample allocation not given. The study sampled participants on day 63 after the first vaccine or placebo injection. In regard to this clone: What it binds is unknown.

TCRdb's table, derived via immunoSEQ multiplex PCR, lists solely in-frame clones and lacks some. The table includes around 250,000 clones, around 85% detected once. Findings of the study overall: In vaccinated individuals, spike-specific CD8+ and CD4+ T cell responses reportedly displayed substantial breadth.

Source: peripheral blood, taken in a trial of Ad26.COV2.S vaccine versus placebo. The receptor's source is a person aged 18 to 65 who received the Ad26.COV2.S COVID-19 vaccine or a placebo.

The CDR3 nucleotides are TGTGCCAGCAGTGAAAGAACGGGAGACTCTTACAATGAGCAGTTCTTC. Translating it yields CASSERTGDSYNEQFF. The V and J genes are TRBV2 and TRBJ2-1; tentatively, D is TRBD2 (6 bases). Per germline, CDR1 SNHLY and CDR2 FYNNEI. The CDR3 contains 16 residues. V lost 2 bases and J lost 4, with 15 bases in between.